This TCR beta chain was identified during a study of cytomegalovirus exposure and HLA in healthy donors (dated by TCRdb to about 2017). At the level of the whole study: An earlier analysis of some 620 of the donors reported under 300 Gb of sequence data and approximately 120 million unique TCR beta sequences obtained from about 170 million T cells. An early release that covered approximately 600 HLA-typed donors contained about 300 gigabases of sequencing data and 85 million to 100 million unique TCR sequences. Of the roughly 430 genotyped donors, approximately 82% fell in the genetic ancestry cluster associated with self-reported Caucasian donors. The study aimed to test whether cataloging public T cell receptors could reveal signatures of past pathogen exposure. Using immunosequencing, the study profiled T cell repertoires from fewer than 700 subjects and related those repertoires to cytomegalovirus serostatus. Besides the first cohort of 666 subjects, a separate validation cohort made up of roughly 120 different subjects was used. The study combined high-throughput TCR immunosequencing, statistical association of individual TCRs with disease status, and machine learning to predict cytomegalovirus infection status. A later analysis re-examined previously published TCR beta repertoires from 610 or so donors and added high-resolution HLA genotyping to investigate patterns of TCR occurrence. The later analysis used no new phenotypic data to find candidate immune exposures, relying instead on TCR beta sequences and their occurrence across donors. To decide whether each TCR beta V gene segment behaved as functional or pseudogenic, an earlier analysis of some 600 of the donors relied on high-throughput TCR beta sequencing. Alongside the repertoire data, information on donor age, sex, ethnicity and CMV serostatus was compiled. Genome-wide SNP genotypes for about 65% of the 666 donors were used in a later genetic analysis, which treated that subset as a discovery cohort. Every discovery cohort repertoire had been produced on one sequencing platform. HLA typing included class I and class II loci at four-digit resolution. The number of typed donors differed by locus: about 629-640 for A, B, C, DRB1 and DQB1; some 500 for DQA1; some 590 for DPA1; and about 450 for DPB1. About 5 DR-DQ haplotypes were handled as single units for association and clustering, since linkage in the cohort was strong. On average, around 240,000 unique TCR beta nucleotide sequences were sequenced per donor among roughly 430 genotyped donors of the cohort, with around 19% of those sequences being non-productive.

The cohort consisted of 600 or so healthy bone marrow donors. All cohort members were sampled while nominally healthy, although unrecorded immune exposures were likely present. The donor tested CMV seronegative, placing the donor among the 350 to 400 seronegative members of the cohort. A peripheral blood sample was provided by each donor, and peripheral blood mononuclear cells were used for TCR beta sequencing. Genomic DNA was extracted from the blood cell samples with the Qiagen DNeasy Blood Extraction Kit. Note on this clone: Its antigen specificity is not known. No base quality values were provided; no much bigger clone lies one nucleotide off.

Library preparation employed the immunoSEQ multiplex PCR assay. The multiplex PCR relied on a mix of 60 forward primers for TCR Vbeta segments and 13 reverse primers for TCR Jbeta segments. Amplification of the CDR3 region of rearranged TCR beta genes was performed with a multiplex PCR assay on genomic DNA. The Illumina HiSeq System was used to sequence the amplified TCR beta libraries as 87-base-pair reads. Regarding the original processing steps: Across the roughly 700 repertoires, a later analysis counted roughly 77 million unique TCR beta chains, around 11 million of which were shared by at least two donors. Raw reads were error-corrected and collapsed into unique sequences with a nearest-neighbor algorithm that merged closely related sequences to remove PCR and sequencing errors. CDR3 sequences were aligned to IMGT reference sequences to assign V, D and J gene segments. Each retained sequence needed at least a six-nucleotide match to both a V gene segment and a J gene segment. A rearrangement was called productive if the CDR3 had no stop codons and remained in frame with V and J, and every other rearrangement was called non-productive. CDR3 was defined according to IMGT convention as the region running from the second conserved V-encoded cysteine to the conserved J-encoded phenylalanine. The earlier analysis of about 590 of the donors excluded sequences that lacked an unambiguous match to a single V gene segment. An earlier analysis of 587 of the donors classified V segments as functional when productive rearrangements were above 56.7% and as segregating when the standard deviation between donors was above 5%. A statistical classification framework was built to diagnose cytomegalovirus status from the catalog of TCR beta chain sequences. In a later analysis, V and J genes were assigned by comparing TCR nucleotide sequences against IMGT/GENE-DB human TR gene sequences. A later analysis assigned CDR3 sequences and most-parsimonious VDJ recombination scenarios with the TCRdist pipeline. In a later analysis, every TCR beta chain was defined by the combination of its CDR3 amino acid sequence and its V-gene family, and reads without a unique V-gene family were dropped. In a later analysis, approximately 640 highly shared, low-generation-probability nucleotide sequences were removed to address suspected cross-contamination and a sequencing artifact. In a later analysis, a clonal expansion index for each public chain was calculated from normalized within-repertoire ranks of inferred template counts. In a later analysis, generation probabilities were computed with a VDJ recombination model fitted to out-of-frame rearrangements, and the resulting probabilities were checked against IGoR. Hypergeometric tests were used in a later analysis to score TCR-TCR, TCR-HLA and TCR-CMV co-occurrence, with a repertoire-size bias correction applied to the TCR pairs. False discovery rates were estimated in a later analysis by permuting HLA or CMV assignments 20 times. In a later analysis, co-occurring TCRs were grouped using DBSCAN, with TCRdist sequence similarity added in when clustering inside HLA-allele-positive subsets. For co-occurrence clustering, repertoires with fewer than 30,000 or more than 120,000 public chains were excluded, along with several repertoires with anomalous nucleotide sharing. TCRdb obtained this table from immuneACCESS and retained in-frame rearrangements with V and J assigned. These tables miss some clones; where compared with another copy, unresolved V genes account for less than half of the shortfall, and the remainder is unexplained. V, J and clone size are taken as reported in that table, and D and trimming were inferred from the DNA itself. Across this sample there are 150,000 to 160,000 clones, with 60% to 75% seen only once. Approximately 2.8% of the sample belongs to the ten largest clones.

Overall study outcomes, separate from this receptor: A later analysis reported that several top co-occurrence clusters appeared linked to parvovirus B19, influenza, CMV and Epstein-Barr virus. A further reported finding was that TCR beta sequences accurately predicted the HLA-A and HLA-B alleles for most subjects in the first cohort. The study listed approximately 160 TCR beta chains as associated with cytomegalovirus. Assigning TCR associations to individual alleles was difficult when HLA alleles, especially DR and DQ, strongly co-occurred. In an earlier analysis of 500 to 650 of the donors, most TCR beta V segments appeared in productive rearrangements about 87% or about 30% of the time, broadly matching IMGT annotations. Correlated functional status among segregating V segments might be attributable to linkage disequilibrium, but an unknown experimental factor could not be ruled out. While some public TCRs were present in many individuals, most TCR sequences turned up only very rarely across donors. In a later analysis, the rate of TCR association differed among HLA loci, with DRB1 alleles having the most associated TCRs and HLA-C alleles having the fewest. CMV serostatus was the only immune exposure information available for the cohort. In both the original and validation cohorts, the classifier was reported to diagnose cytomegalovirus status with high specificity and sensitivity. Three of the identified cytomegalovirus-associated TCR beta chains were confirmed in vitro to be specific for cytomegalovirus antigens. Roughly uniform sequencing depth across donors was assumed in presence/absence analyses, although this assumption may not hold. Because some donors lacked HLA typing at each locus, the association tests relied only on the typed subset. In a later analysis, HLA-associated TCR beta chains showed more clonal expansion and lower generation probabilities than non-associated chains that were equally common. Because the 87-base-pair reads could not distinguish some IMGT-functional V segments, including TRBV6-2 and TRBV6-3, those segments were excluded. It was suggested by the authors that the approach could potentially be generalized to other disease states and immunological phenotypes. Specific HLA alleles were associated with around 18,000 TCR beta sequences at a false discovery rate of 0.05 in a later analysis. V-gene and J-gene trimming of TCR beta chains was associated with a missense DCLRE1C variant in a later genetic analysis, and the association was replicated in an independent cohort. The earlier analysis of 587 of the donors excluded some 16 rarely observed V segments, including chromosome 9 orphons, because counts were too low. A cluster of highly shared sequence variants was judged likely to represent a technical artifact of the sequencing pipeline. This cohort had only TCR beta chains sequenced, and the lack of alpha or paired-chain data limited which features could be detected. A later genetic analysis reported fewer N-insertions in productive TCRs among donors in an Asian-associated ancestry cluster than the roughly 640-donor mean. Most CMV-associated TCR beta chains appeared to be HLA-restricted in a later analysis, and the HLA associations seemed to be driven largely by CMV exposure.

The CDR3 starts with the cysteine, ends with the phenylalanine, and has 12 residues. Here the CDR3 DNA is all that survives: 36 bases in frame from base 1. V gives up 2 bases and J gives up 7 bases, and the segment between their germline ends measures 9 bases. The germline V gene (reference sequence) yields SEHNR for CDR1 and FQNEAQ for CDR2. This receptor chain uses TRBV7-9 and TRBJ2-7, with the D segment identity uncertain. This TCR came from a man aged 18 to 30 in good health and CMV-seronegative. The sequencing input was PBMCs. The CDR3 protein sequence reads: CASSLNAGEQYF. The DNA is as follows: TGTGCCAGCAGCTTAAATGCAGGAGAGCAGTACTTC.